This record looks at one T cell receptor (beta chain) sequence and its context. Its specificity is not known. A read error may account for a junction end that differs from germline. The CDR3 sequence is 15 residues long. Germline values: CDR1 KGHDR, CDR2 SFDVKD. This entry is derived from a study of tumor and adjacent non-tumor tissue in lung cancer. Study at large: Patients were aged roughly 30 to 76, about ten men and about five women, stage I to III. Study findings and constraints: Tumor TCR diversity, when higher, was linked to shorter survival. Tumor repertoires had a smaller top 100 clone share than normal lung.

The library came from three nested PCR rounds adapted from ARM-PCR protocols. Using its own MiXCR run on the multiplex PCR reads, TCRdb lists one record per CDR3 protein. The data contain roughly 93,000 distinct CDR3 sequences, about 67% of them seen just once; the ten biggest clones take up around 20%. No cell sorting was done before RNA was extracted from the tissue. Sequencing input: lung tumor tissue. The chain combines TRBV24-1 with TRBJ1-2; 7 bases fit TRBD1. This sequence originates from a man aged 55-75 years with non-small cell lung cancer. CDR3 region: CAISDTNRGGYGYTF. As DNA, the CDR3 is TGTGCCATCAGTGACACAAACAGGGGTGGATATGGCTACACCTTC.